What follows is one T cell receptor beta chain and its context. Its target is unknown. The source of the sample is a study of T cells expressing NK-cell markers. Study as a whole: The sequencing cohort of eight donors included seven HCMV-seropositive individuals and one seronegative individual. General study findings and limits: In six donors, dominant NKG2C+ clonotypes were about 1.0-7.0% of CD8+ T cells.

TCRdb re-called the 5' RACE reads and shows each CDR3 protein once, DNA omitted. The table for this sample gives some 460,000 distinct CDR3 sequences. This CDR3 is built from 15 residues. CDR1 and CDR2 from the germline V gene are MNHEY and SVGAGI. The genes are TRBV6-5 and TRBJ2-5; without DNA, the TCRdb call of TRBD1 cannot be checked. The source of this sequence is a woman aged 45-59 years in good health. Sequencing was performed on blood T cells: a sorted CD56 or NKG2C T cell subset, CD4+ or CD8+ T cells, or bulk PBMC T cells (not recorded which). The CDR3 reads CASSSGTGRQETQYF.